The T cell receptor (beta chain) under discussion was sequenced for a study of shared clonotypes between healthy human individuals. Findings of the study overall: Blood was the only sampled material, and tissue repertoires likely differ.

Division of CD4+ cells produced a CD45RA+ naive subset and a CD45RA-negative memory subset. The repertoire was sequenced with immunoSEQ multiplex PCR; TCRdb's copy has only in-frame clones and lacks some. The sample holds 1.5 million to 1.9 million clones, 95% to 99% seen once. Notes on this clone: The antigen is unknown.

CDR1 and CDR2 from the germline V gene are LNHDA and SQIVND (reference sequence). V lost 5 bases and J 2 bases, leaving 12 bases between the germline ends. This CDR3 has 14 residues. Material: naive CD4+ T cells sorted from blood. Indicated subset: CD45RA+ positively selected. The J gene is TRBJ2-5, the V gene TRBV19; D is possibly TRBD1 or TRBD2 (5 bases each). The TCR sequence derives from a young man in good health. CDR3 loop: CASSARGRQETQYF. In DNA, the CDR3 is TGTGCCAGTAGTGCCCGGGGCAGGCAAGAGACCCAGTACTTC.